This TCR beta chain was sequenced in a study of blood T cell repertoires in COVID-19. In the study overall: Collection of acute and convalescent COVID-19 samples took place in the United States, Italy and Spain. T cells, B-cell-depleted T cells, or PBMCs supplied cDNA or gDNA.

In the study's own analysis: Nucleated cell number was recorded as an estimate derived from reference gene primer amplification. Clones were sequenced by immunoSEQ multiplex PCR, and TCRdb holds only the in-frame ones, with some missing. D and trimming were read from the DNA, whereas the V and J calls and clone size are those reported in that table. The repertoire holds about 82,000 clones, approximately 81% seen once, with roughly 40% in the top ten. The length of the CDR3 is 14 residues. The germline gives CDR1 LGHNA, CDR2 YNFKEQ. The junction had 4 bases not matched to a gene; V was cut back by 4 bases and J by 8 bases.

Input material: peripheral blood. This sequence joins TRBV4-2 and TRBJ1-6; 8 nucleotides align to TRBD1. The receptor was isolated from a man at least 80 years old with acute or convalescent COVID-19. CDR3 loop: CASSLGQGDSPLHF. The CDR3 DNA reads TGTGCCAGCAGCCTAGGACAGGGAGATTCACCCCTCCACTTT.